The rows below give T cell receptor beta chains drawn from one sample of a study of blood T cell repertoires in COVID-19. Only in-frame clones appear in the TCRdb table, and some are missing; sequencing was by immunoSEQ multiplex PCR. The profile shows about 500,000 clones, about 88% of them singletons. Sequencing used peripheral blood. These receptors came from a woman aged 50 to 60 with COVID-19, enrolled during active disease. Both conserved end residues are part of each CDR3. The D gene is left open where the match is weak. A clone size is listed for some rows: how often the clone was seen (once, few, many), or a class if it is expanded.

CDR3 protein: CASSPGADGYTF
CDR3 DNA: TGTGCCAGCTCACCTGGGGCAGACGGCTACACCTTC
J gene: TRBJ1-2
D gene: .
clone size: .
V gene: TRBV18

CDR3 protein: CASRSPQGDYGYTF
CDR3 DNA: TGTGCCAGCAGATCTCCACAGGGGGACTATGGCTACACCTTC
J gene: TRBJ1-2
D gene: TRBD1
clone size: .
V gene: TRBV28

CDR3 protein: CASSYIYTGELFF
CDR3 DNA: TGTGCCAGCAGTTACATATACACCGGGGAGCTGTTTTTT
J gene: TRBJ2-2
D gene: .
clone size: .
V gene: TRBV6-6

CDR3 protein: CASSPAVTGTEAFF
CDR3 DNA: TGTGCCAGCTCACCAGCAGTAACAGGCACTGAAGCTTTCTTT
J gene: TRBJ1-1
D gene: .
clone size: .
V gene: TRBV18

CDR3 protein: CASSRGDRGEQFF
CDR3 DNA: TGTGCCAGCAGCCGAGGGGACAGGGGCGAGCAGTTCTTC
J gene: TRBJ2-1
D gene: TRBD1
clone size: .
V gene: TRBV2

CDR3 protein: CASSLYYSSYNEQFF
CDR3 DNA: TGTGCCAGCAGCTTATACTATAGCTCCTACAATGAGCAGTTCTTC
J gene: TRBJ2-1
D gene: .
clone size: .
V gene: TRBV7-6

CDR3 protein: CASSDSPRDEQFF
CDR3 DNA: TGTGCCAGCAGCGATAGCCCTCGCGATGAGCAGTTCTTC
J gene: TRBJ2-1
D gene: .
clone size: .
V gene: TRBV6-5

CDR3 protein: CASSQQTGISYNSPLHF
CDR3 DNA: TGTGCCAGCAGCCAGCAAACAGGGATTTCCTATAATTCACCCCTCCACTTT
J gene: TRBJ1-6
D gene: .
clone size: few
V gene: TRBV7-2

CDR3 protein: CASSMTGERQPQHF
CDR3 DNA: TGTGCCAGTAGTATGACAGGAGAGCGACAGCCCCAGCATTTT
J gene: TRBJ1-5
D gene: .
clone size: .
V gene: TRBV19

CDR3 protein: CASRSEYTGELFF
CDR3 DNA: TGTGCCAGCCGTTCAGAATACACCGGGGAGCTGTTTTTT
J gene: TRBJ2-2
D gene: .
clone size: .
V gene: TRBV28

CDR3 protein: CASRGQGGTQYF
CDR3 DNA: TGTGCCAGCAGGGGGCAGGGTGGGACCCAGTACTTC
J gene: TRBJ2-5
D gene: .
clone size: .
V gene: TRBV6-6

CDR3 protein: CAWSLNEKLFF
CDR3 DNA: TGTGCCTGGAGCCTGAATGAAAAACTGTTTTTT
J gene: TRBJ1-4
D gene: .
clone size: .
V gene: TRBV30

CDR3 protein: CASSFEAAVIYGYTF
CDR3 DNA: TGCGCCAGCAGCTTTGAGGCAGCGGTTATTTATGGCTACACCTTC
J gene: TRBJ1-2
D gene: .
clone size: .
V gene: TRBV5-1

CDR3 protein: CASSLAVQSTDTQYF
CDR3 DNA: TGCGCCAGCAGCTTGGCAGTACAGAGCACAGATACGCAGTATTTT
J gene: TRBJ2-3
D gene: .
clone size: .
V gene: TRBV5-1

CDR3 protein: CASSQEAGGFGGTQFF
CDR3 DNA: TGTGCCAGCAGTCAGGAGGCAGGGGGTTTTGGGGGGACCCAGTTCTTC
J gene: TRBJ2-1
D gene: .
clone size: .
V gene: TRBV2

CDR3 protein: CASSSLAATGANVLTF
CDR3 DNA: TGTGCCAGCAGCTCCTTAGCGGCAACTGGGGCCAACGTCCTGACTTTC
J gene: TRBJ2-6
D gene: .
clone size: .
V gene: TRBV7-3

CDR3 protein: CAWKLVATQYF
CDR3 DNA: TGTGCCTGGAAACTAGTCGCGACGCAGTATTTT
J gene: TRBJ2-3
D gene: .
clone size: .
V gene: TRBV30

CDR3 protein: CASSEQGFREQYF
CDR3 DNA: TGTGCCAGCAGCGAACAGGGATTTCGGGAGCAGTACTTC
J gene: TRBJ2-7
D gene: .
clone size: .
V gene: TRBV2

CDR3 protein: CASSLLQANEKLFF
CDR3 DNA: TGTGCCAGCAGTTTATTACAAGCTAATGAAAAACTGTTTTTT
J gene: TRBJ1-4
D gene: .
clone size: .
V gene: TRBV28

CDR3 protein: CASSLATGFYGYTF
CDR3 DNA: TGTGCCAGCAGCTTGGCGACAGGGTTCTATGGCTACACCTTC
J gene: TRBJ1-2
D gene: TRBD1
clone size: once
V gene: TRBV5-6

CDR3 protein: CASSAPREQYF
CDR3 DNA: TGTGCCAGCAGTGCTCCTAGGGAGCAGTACTTC
J gene: TRBJ2-7
D gene: .
clone size: .
V gene: TRBV25-1

CDR3 protein: CASSLEVRGTEAFF
CDR3 DNA: TGCGCCAGCAGCTTGGAGGTAAGAGGCACTGAAGCTTTCTTT
J gene: TRBJ1-1
D gene: .
clone size: .
V gene: TRBV5-1

CDR3 protein: CASSLEGTSTSGVYNEQFF
CDR3 DNA: TGTGCCAGCAGCTTAGAGGGGACTTCGACTAGCGGGGTGTACAATGAGCAGTTCTTC
J gene: TRBJ2-1
D gene: TRBD2
clone size: .
V gene: TRBV11-3

CDR3 protein: CAWRLGRGPYEQYF
CDR3 DNA: TGTGCCTGGAGGTTGGGCAGGGGTCCCTACGAGCAGTACTTC
J gene: TRBJ2-7
D gene: .
clone size: .
V gene: TRBV30

CDR3 protein: CASSVPGGNEKLFF
CDR3 DNA: TGTGCCAGCAGCGTACCAGGGGGAAATGAAAAACTGTTTTTT
J gene: TRBJ1-4
D gene: TRBD1
clone size: .
V gene: TRBV9

CDR3 protein: CASRSQGPYGYTF
CDR3 DNA: TGTGCCAGCCGCTCACAGGGTCCCTATGGCTACACCTTC
J gene: TRBJ1-2
D gene: .
clone size: .
V gene: TRBV28

CDR3 protein: CASSGTLPYEQYF
CDR3 DNA: TGTGCCAGCTCGGGGACATTGCCCTACGAGCAGTACTTC
J gene: TRBJ2-7
D gene: .
clone size: .
V gene: TRBV18

CDR3 protein: CASSRGNTEAFF
CDR3 DNA: TGTGCCAGTAGTAGAGGGAACACTGAAGCTTTCTTT
J gene: TRBJ1-1
D gene: .
clone size: once
V gene: TRBV19

CDR3 protein: CASSQDAGGNEQFF
CDR3 DNA: TGCGCCAGCAGCCAAGATGCGGGGGGCAATGAGCAGTTCTTC
J gene: TRBJ2-1
D gene: TRBD2
clone size: .
V gene: TRBV4-1

CDR3 protein: CAWSVPGSQSQGREKLFF
CDR3 DNA: TGTGCCTGGAGTGTACCCGGATCCCAGTCACAGGGTAGGGAAAAACTGTTTTTT
J gene: TRBJ1-4
D gene: .
clone size: .
V gene: TRBV30

CDR3 protein: CASSSQGGSPLHF
CDR3 DNA: TGTGCCAGTAGTAGCCAGGGCGGATCACCCCTCCACTTT
J gene: TRBJ1-6
D gene: .
clone size: few
V gene: TRBV19

CDR3 protein: CASSLDRTNTGELFF
CDR3 DNA: TGTGCCAGCAGCTTGGACAGGACGAACACCGGGGAGCTGTTTTTT
J gene: TRBJ2-2
D gene: .
clone size: .
V gene: TRBV5-4

CDR3 protein: CASTPEGTDYSNQPQHF
CDR3 DNA: TGTGCCAGTACCCCAGAGGGGACAGACTATAGCAATCAGCCCCAGCATTTT
J gene: TRBJ1-5
D gene: TRBD1
clone size: .
V gene: TRBV19

CDR3 protein: CASSTRTGEYEKLFF
CDR3 DNA: TGTGCCAGCAGCACGCGGACAGGAGAGTATGAAAAACTGTTTTTT
J gene: TRBJ1-4
D gene: TRBD1
clone size: .
V gene: TRBV5-4

CDR3 protein: CASSLVGPDYGYTF
CDR3 DNA: TGCGCCAGCAGCTTGGTTGGGCCTGACTATGGCTACACCTTC
J gene: TRBJ1-2
D gene: .
clone size: .
V gene: TRBV5-1

CDR3 protein: CASSRGISGANVLTF
CDR3 DNA: TGTGCCAGCAGCCGCGGGATCTCTGGGGCCAACGTCCTGACTTTC
J gene: TRBJ2-6
D gene: .
clone size: once
V gene: TRBV7-3

CDR3 protein: CASSPTGTYGYTF
CDR3 DNA: TGTGCCAGCAGTCCGACAGGCACCTATGGCTACACCTTC
J gene: TRBJ1-2
D gene: .
clone size: .
V gene: TRBV6-5

CDR3 protein: CASSLVAGRPMNTEAFF
CDR3 DNA: TGTGCCAGCAGCTTGGTGGCAGGGCGCCCTATGAACACTGAAGCTTTCTTT
J gene: TRBJ1-1
D gene: .
clone size: few
V gene: TRBV5-6

CDR3 protein: CASSREAGWEQFF
CDR3 DNA: TGTGCCAGTAGTAGGGAAGCGGGCTGGGAGCAGTTCTTC
J gene: TRBJ2-1
D gene: .
clone size: few
V gene: TRBV19

CDR3 protein: CATAPTHSNQPQHF
CDR3 DNA: TGTGCCACCGCCCCGACACATAGCAATCAGCCCCAGCATTTT
J gene: TRBJ1-5
D gene: .
clone size: .
V gene: TRBV27

CDR3 protein: CASRPGQQNEKLFF
CDR3 DNA: TGTGCCAGTAGACCGGGACAGCAAAATGAAAAACTGTTTTTT
J gene: TRBJ1-4
D gene: TRBD1
clone size: .
V gene: TRBV19

CDR3 protein: CASALRNQGAGANVLTF
CDR3 DNA: TGCGCCAGCGCATTAAGAAATCAGGGGGCCGGGGCCAACGTCCTGACTTTC
J gene: TRBJ2-6
D gene: TRBD1
clone size: .
V gene: TRBV5-1

CDR3 protein: CASSWRTSGGSPSGANVLTF
CDR3 DNA: TGCGCCAGCAGCTGGAGGACTAGCGGGGGATCCCCCTCTGGGGCCAACGTCCTGACTTTC
J gene: TRBJ2-6
D gene: TRBD2
clone size: .
V gene: TRBV5-1

CDR3 protein: CASSSTGVNQPQHF
CDR3 DNA: TGTGCCAGCAGTTCTACGGGGGTTAATCAGCCCCAGCATTTT
J gene: TRBJ1-5
D gene: .
clone size: .
V gene: TRBV5-5

CDR3 protein: CASSPGQGRKGEAFF
CDR3 DNA: TGTGCCAGCAGCCCAGGACAGGGAAGGAAGGGTGAAGCTTTCTTT
J gene: TRBJ1-1
D gene: TRBD1
clone size: .
V gene: TRBV7-3

CDR3 protein: CASSTGRTPIETQYF
CDR3 DNA: TGTGCCAGCAGTACAGGCCGGACACCGATCGAGACCCAGTACTTC
J gene: TRBJ2-5
D gene: .
clone size: .
V gene: TRBV27

CDR3 protein: CASRNFKTRKGQNEKLFF
CDR3 DNA: TGCGCCAGCAGGAACTTTAAAACTAGGAAGGGACAAAATGAAAAACTGTTTTTT
J gene: TRBJ1-4
D gene: .
clone size: .
V gene: TRBV23-1

CDR3 protein: CASSPPVFDGYTF
CDR3 DNA: TGTGCCAGCTCACCCCCGGTTTTCGATGGCTACACCTTC
J gene: TRBJ1-2
D gene: .
clone size: .
V gene: TRBV18

CDR3 protein: CASSVAPRTDYGYTF
CDR3 DNA: TGTGCCAGCAGCGTAGCTCCACGTACTGACTATGGCTACACCTTC
J gene: TRBJ1-2
D gene: .
clone size: .
V gene: TRBV9

CDR3 protein: CASRILPGSYNEQFF
CDR3 DNA: TGTGCCAGCAGGATACTACCGGGGTCCTACAATGAGCAGTTCTTC
J gene: TRBJ2-1
D gene: .
clone size: once
V gene: TRBV28

CDR3 protein: CASSSRMTGHGGYGYTF
CDR3 DNA: TGTGCCAGCAGTTCTCGAATGACAGGGCATGGTGGCTATGGCTACACCTTC
J gene: TRBJ1-2
D gene: TRBD1
clone size: .
V gene: TRBV28

CDR3 protein: CASQRGPQPQHF
CDR3 DNA: TGTGCCAGCCAGCGGGGACCCCAGCCCCAGCATTTT
J gene: TRBJ1-5
D gene: .
clone size: .
V gene: TRBV28

CDR3 protein: CSVVTGESYNEQFF
CDR3 DNA: TGCAGCGTTGTAACGGGGGAATCCTACAATGAGCAGTTCTTC
J gene: TRBJ2-1
D gene: .
clone size: .
V gene: TRBV29-1

CDR3 protein: CASSTWGHVRGEQYF
CDR3 DNA: TGCGCCAGCAGCACTTGGGGCCACGTACGTGGCGAGCAGTACTTC
J gene: TRBJ2-7
D gene: .
clone size: few
V gene: TRBV5-1

CDR3 protein: CASSPIDRYNGYTF
CDR3 DNA: TGTGCCAGCAGCCCGATAGACAGGTATAATGGCTACACCTTC
J gene: TRBJ1-2
D gene: .
clone size: .
V gene: TRBV7-2

CDR3 protein: CASSFGRASGTYEQYF
CDR3 DNA: TGTGCCAGCAGCTTCGGGAGGGCTAGCGGAACCTACGAGCAGTACTTC
J gene: TRBJ2-7
D gene: TRBD2
clone size: once
V gene: TRBV7-4